This TCR beta chain was recovered during a study of blood T cells in healthy people across ages. Study in general: Per two T cells, about one barcoded beta molecule was captured through template switching. General study points: Versus aged donors, long-lived donors had higher diversity and more naive CD4+ cells.

The CDR3 contains 16 residues. V trimming: 5 bases; J trimming: 5 bases; junction bases outside the gene matches: 5. Germline CDR1 SGHTA, CDR2 FQGNSA. Remarks on this clonotype: What it recognizes is unknown.

Sample-barcoded 5' priming and a J-beta primer mix drove a second PCR of roughly 6 to 12 cycles. Every cDNA molecule bore a tag from a template-switch adaptor containing 12 random nucleotides. TCRdb reanalysed the 5' RACE reads using MiXCR and keeps one entry per CDR3 protein. Of hundreds of thousands of distinct CDR3 sequences in the sample, roughly 21% were seen once. This clonotype originated in a man aged 65 to 79 in good health. The sequenced sample consisted of blood. The chain is built from TRBV7-2 and TRBJ2-2, with 13 positions matching TRBD2. CDR3 protein: CASSQTSGRKTGELFF. In DNA form, the CDR3 reads TGTGCCAGCAGCCAGACTAGCGGGAGGAAGACCGGGGAGCTGTTTTTT.